This is a list of T cell receptor beta chains from one sample in a study of blood T cell repertoires in COVID-19. TCRdb's table, derived via immunoSEQ multiplex PCR, lists solely in-frame clones and lacks some. The table records 160,000 or so clones, roughly 89% of them present only once. Sequencing was carried out using peripheral blood. These receptors all stem from a woman between 50 and 59 years old with acute or convalescent COVID-19. Both conserved end residues are part of each CDR3. A clone size is listed for some rows: how often the clone was seen (once, few, many), or a class if it is expanded.

cdr3_aa j_call clone_size v_call
CASSYRDRFYYGYTF TRBJ1-2 NA TRBV5-4
CASSVGTGDNSPLHF TRBJ1-6 NA TRBV9
CASSPLRSNNEQFF TRBJ2-1 NA TRBV11-2
CVRSPGTGYNYGYTF TRBJ1-2 NA TRBV7-5
CASSLASAPLHF TRBJ1-6 NA TRBV7-9
CASLSGGREEPQHF TRBJ1-5 NA TRBV28
CASSLAGAGGNEKLFF TRBJ1-4 NA TRBV5-4
CASSRLVAGELFF TRBJ2-2 NA TRBV7-9
CASSLGQGRDYGYTF TRBJ1-2 NA TRBV5-1
CATSESGRFPDTQYF TRBJ2-3 NA TRBV24-1
CASSTDRGAYEQYF TRBJ2-7 NA TRBV4-3
CASSRSGGLENEQYF TRBJ2-7 NA TRBV7-3
CASSLVSGTGNNSPLHF TRBJ1-6 NA TRBV7-2
CATSKGQTAEAFF TRBJ1-1 NA TRBV15
CASSLRLAGENEQFF TRBJ2-1 NA TRBV5-6
CASSSPGTSGDTQYF TRBJ2-3 NA TRBV7-2
CASSVFGTSGDTSTDTQYF TRBJ2-3 NA TRBV5-1
CAWSSGLYYGYTF TRBJ1-2 NA TRBV30
CASNREVGSPEAFF TRBJ1-1 NA TRBV3-1/TRBV3-2
CATHRERAETQYF TRBJ2-5 NA TRBV10-3
CASSANSLVTPQYF TRBJ2-3 once TRBV9
CASSNLGTGSQKLFF TRBJ1-4 NA TRBV4-1
CASSQDVTGGGGANVLTF TRBJ2-6 NA TRBV4-2
CAWSVTSGSEQYF TRBJ2-7 NA TRBV30
CASSLDGGGSTDTQYF TRBJ2-3 NA TRBV7-2
CASSRDRVGDTQYF TRBJ2-3 NA TRBV6-5
CASGGGRAVDTQYF TRBJ2-3 NA TRBV6-5
CASSFGTDPTEAFF TRBJ1-1 NA TRBV7-2
CASSHPTRDRGPLIQPQHF TRBJ1-5 NA TRBV3-1/TRBV3-2
CASSWRGGGYTF TRBJ1-2 NA TRBV28
CASSLDHSGSGYTF TRBJ1-2 NA TRBV28
CASSSQLYNEQFF TRBJ2-1 NA TRBV7-2
CASRPGGSNYGYTF TRBJ1-2 NA TRBV19
CASSVGPGETQYF TRBJ2-5 NA TRBV9
CASSQDLTLRAEAFF TRBJ1-1 NA TRBV4-1
CASSLATSGQSNQPQHF TRBJ1-5 NA TRBV7-9
CASSLGDRGLTDTQYF TRBJ2-3 NA TRBV5-1
CASSDGGGLAQTQYF TRBJ2-5 NA TRBV9
CASSLSAPRNEQYF TRBJ2-7 few TRBV19
CSVEGTVGQPQHF TRBJ1-5 NA TRBV29-1
CASSEGGTEAFF TRBJ1-1 NA TRBV10-2
CASSIGLRLAKNIQYF TRBJ2-4 NA TRBV19
CASSQEAGETQYF TRBJ2-5 NA TRBV4-3
CASSLMGQGAPDTQYF TRBJ2-3 once TRBV5-8
CASSYARFPYEQYF TRBJ2-7 NA TRBV6-2/TRBV6-3
CASSTRDRGYTF TRBJ1-2 once TRBV27
CATSASVEGDTQYF TRBJ2-3 NA TRBV24-1
CASSPGREGSPLHF TRBJ1-6 NA TRBV7-9
CASSQVAQDYGYTF TRBJ1-2 NA TRBV3-1/TRBV3-2
CAISDISGGAYEQYF TRBJ2-7 NA TRBV10-3
CASSTPGQGGIEKLFF TRBJ1-4 NA TRBV7-9